This TCR beta chain derives from a study of CD8 T cells in ankylosing spondylitis. Study-wide results and limits: The clones that were linked to disease were reported to be significantly enriched in matched synovial fluid samples from ankylosing spondylitis patients. Seemingly characteristic of ankylosing spondylitis blood was a TCR beta motif consisting of about 8 highly homologous variants.

Comments on this clonotype: Its cognate antigen is unknown.

TCRdb reprocessed the 5' RACE reads with MiXCR, giving one entry per CDR3 protein. The data hold about 400,000 distinct CDR3 sequences, with 20% to 25% observed a single time. Sample: blood, either unsorted or a sorted T cell fraction (not recorded which). This clonotype was sampled from a male donor with ankylosing spondylitis.

In DNA, the CDR3 is TGTGCCAGCACCCTACGGGGGAACACCGGGGAGCTGTTTTTT. Residues: CASTLRGNTGELFF. This chain links TRBV12-3 or TRBV12-4 with TRBJ2-2; a weak D match, TRBD2 (5 bases). Between the trimmed V and J ends, which lost 7 bases and 1 base, there was a span of 10 bases. This CDR3 spans 14 amino acids.